The T cell receptor beta chain under discussion was sequenced for a study of technical replicates of blood from several donors. This clone appeared once. The V gene's germline CDR1 is MRHNA and CDR2 SNTAGT. V lost 5 bases and J lost 4; bases outside the gene matches: 5. The CDR3 sequence is 14 residues long. Produced via immunoSEQ multiplex PCR; TCRdb's table is partial and in-frame only. The repertoire has around 97,000 clones, just under 95% of them found once; the top ten carry roughly 0.35%. This TCR came from a human donor in good health. Sequenced sample: T cells isolated from PBMCs. The chain combines TRBV6-4 with TRBJ2-3; 8 nucleotides match TRBD1. The CDR3 DNA is TGTGCCAGCAGTTATTACAGGGGGTCAGATACGCAGTATTTT. This gives the protein CASSYYRGSDTQYF.